Below are 30 T cell receptor beta chains sequenced from a single sample in a study of cytomegalovirus exposure and HLA in healthy donors. With 60 Vbeta and 13 Jbeta primers, the PCR was carried out. Libraries were prepared by immunoSEQ multiplex PCR; TCRdb keeps only in-frame clonotypes and omits some of them. The table includes some 130,000 clones, around 70% detected once. Sequencing used PBMCs. Receptors were obtained from a man aged 25 to 40 in good health and CMV-seronegative.

The V and J genes are TRBV6-6 and TRBJ2-5; 8 bases are a match to TRBD2. The V segment lost 6 bases and the J segment 4 bases; nucleotides outside the gene matches: 4. The CDR3 covers 13 residues. Germline CDR1 reads MNHNY; CDR2 reads SVGAGI (reference sequence). CDR3 sequence (DNA): TGTGCCAGCAGGCCCGGGACTAGAGAGACCCAGTACTTC. Its protein is CASRPGTRETQYF.

V is TRBV6-1 and J is TRBJ2-5; D perhaps matches TRBD2 (5 bases). Germline lookup yields CDR1 MNHNS and CDR2 SASEGT. V gave up 2 bases and J gave up 5 bases, with 18 bases separating them. The CDR3 extends over 16 amino acids. The CDR3 reads CASSEFGRGREETQYF. The CDR3 DNA reads as TGTGCCAGCAGTGAATTTGGCCGGGGAAGAGAGGAGACCCAGTACTTC.

CDR3 region: CASSPTWPQEQFF. CDR3 in DNA: TGTGCCAGCAGCCCCACGTGGCCCCAGGAGCAGTTCTTC. The rearrangement uses TRBV7-3 and TRBJ2-1; no reliable D call. The CDR3 runs 13 residues. V was pared by 5 bases and J by 10 bases, with 15 bases between. CDR1 is SGHTA, CDR2 FQGTGA, per germline.

The V gene is TRBV7-9, the J gene TRBJ1-1; D remains unclear. V gave up 2 bases and J gave up 6 bases, with 10 bases separating them. Germline V CDR1 and CDR2: SEHNR, FQNEAQ (reference sequence). This CDR3 region has 13 residues. CDR3 region: CASSLTGSAEAFF. Written as DNA, the CDR3 is TGTGCCAGCAGCTTAACCGGGTCGGCTGAAGCTTTCTTT.

This clone has just a few counts. The rearrangement uses TRBV30 and TRBJ1-2; 9 bases are a match to TRBD1. The CDR3 consists of 18 residues. Losses at the gene ends were 1 base for V and 1 base for J; bases not matched to a gene: 13. Looked up from germline, CDR1 is GTSNPN and CDR2 is SVGIG (reference sequence). In DNA form, the CDR3 reads TGTGCCTGGAGTGGCAGGGCGACAGGGGGTCCCATTAACTATGGCTACACCTTC. This gives the protein CAWSGRATGGPINYGYTF.

This clone was observed a single time. This chain links TRBV14 with TRBJ1-2; maybe TRBD1 (6 bases). Germline values: CDR1 SGHDN, CDR2 FVKESK. The CDR3 consists of 17 residues. V was cut by 3 bases and J by 1 base, with 18 bases left in between. The CDR3 region is CASSHANTGHHNYGYTF. DNA of the CDR3: TGTGCCAGCAGCCACGCGAATACGGGACATCATAACTATGGCTACACCTTC.

The rearrangement joins TRBV4-3 to TRBJ1-3, with no clear D. CDR3 length: 15 residues. V was shortened by 1 base and J by 4 bases, with 11 bases between the two germline ends. Germline loops: CDR1 LGHNA, CDR2 YSLEER. The CDR3 is CASSQVMAPGNTIYF. The CDR3 DNA follows: TGCGCCAGCAGCCAAGTGATGGCACCCGGAAACACCATATATTTT.

The genes are TRBV11-1 and TRBJ2-7, with D maybe TRBD2 (6 bases). Germline values: CDR1 SGHAT, CDR2 FQDESV (reference sequence). The CDR3 covers 14 residues. V gave up 3 bases and J gave up 2 bases, with 11 bases separating them. CDR3 bases: TGTGCCAGCAGCTTGGTAGGGGAGGCCTACGAGCAGTACTTC. This codes for CASSLVGEAYEQYF.

With regard to this clone: A junction boundary mismatches the germline segment, possibly from a read error. The V and J genes are TRBV7-9 and TRBJ2-3, with unresolved D. The CDR3 has 12 residues. In germline, CDR1 is SEHNR, CDR2 FQNEAQ (reference sequence). The CDR3 protein is CSSEESTDTQYF. DNA of the CDR3: TGTTCCAGCGAGGAATCGACAGATACGCAGTATTTT.

The rearrangement joins TRBV4-3 to TRBJ1-6, with D possibly TRBD1 on 5 matching bases. Trimming removed 6 bases at V and 6 bases at J, with 9 bases between. CDR1 and CDR2 from the germline V gene are LGHNA and YSLEER. The CDR3 totals 13 residues. CDR3 amino acids: CASRWQGNSPLHF. CDR3 sequence (DNA): TGCGCCAGCAGATGGCAGGGTAATTCACCCCTCCACTTT.

The V and J genes are TRBV30 and TRBJ2-7; 7 bases match TRBD1. V was pared by 2 bases and J by 2 bases, with 6 bases of the junction left unmatched. This CDR3 has 14 residues. From germline, CDR1 is GTSNPN and CDR2 SVGIG (reference sequence). CDR3 in DNA: TGTGCCTGGAGTACGGGACAGCTCCCCTACGAGCAGTACTTC. Protein: CAWSTGQLPYEQYF.

This clone was recorded only once. The chain is built from TRBV28 and TRBJ2-7; TRBD1 aligns across 7 bases. The ends lost 4 bases at V and 6 bases at J; junction bases unmatched: 9. This CDR3 contains 14 residues. CDR1 and CDR2 from the germline V gene are MDHEN and SYDVKM. DNA for the CDR3: TGTGCCAGCAGTTCCGGGACAGTAAACAGCGAGCAGTACTTC. Amino acid sequence: CASSSGTVNSEQYF.

The V and J genes are TRBV10-3 and TRBJ2-7; D might be TRBD1 (6 bases). The CDR3 contains 15 residues. Germline V gene sequence: CDR1 ENHRY, CDR2 SYGVKD. Deletions cut 6 bases from V and 0 bases from J, with 15 bases between. CDR3 sequence reads: CAISAYDRSSYEQYF. For the CDR3, the DNA is TGTGCCATCAGCGCCTACGACAGGAGCTCCTACGAGCAGTACTTC.

V is TRBV2 and J is TRBJ2-1; perhaps TRBD2 as D (6 bases). Looked up from germline, CDR1 is SNHLY and CDR2 is FYNNEI. The V gene lost 6 bases and the J gene lost 5 bases, with 17 bases spanning the gap. The CDR3 covers 15 residues. CDR3 coding DNA: TGTGCCAGCAGAGCTCGTGGGGGGTTGAACAATGAGCAGTTCTTC. It codes for CASRARGGLNNEQFF.

This chain connects TRBV27 to TRBJ2-1; 7 nucleotides match TRBD1. V shed 6 bases, J shed 7 bases, and the junction held 12 bases outside the gene matches. The CDR3 has 15 residues. Germline-derived CDR1 and CDR2 are MNHEY and SMNVEV (reference sequence). The DNA of the CDR3 is TGTGCCAGCAGCCGCCACACAGGGGCTGTAAATGAGCAGTTCTTC. This translates into CASSRHTGAVNEQFF.

The CDR3 DNA sequence: TGTGCCAGCAGCCTCGACAGTGGGCCCTACGAGCAGTACTTC. The encoded protein is CASSLDSGPYEQYF. The V call is TRBV7-3, the J call TRBJ2-7, with D perhaps TRBD1 (5 bases). The CDR3 is 14 amino acids. Germline lookup yields CDR1 SGHTA and CDR2 FQGTGA. The V end was cut by 5 bases, the J end by 2 bases, with 13 bases between.

This clone was recorded a few times. The J gene is TRBJ2-1, the V gene TRBV7-8; 7 bases map to TRBD1. V trimming: 8 bases; J trimming: 5 bases; junction bases outside the gene matches: 6. The CDR3 is 13 residues long. Germline CDR1 is SGHVS and CDR2 is FQNEAQ. The CDR3 nucleotides are TGTGCCAGCTCCGGACAGGCCCACAATGAGCAGTTCTTC. Translated, it gives CASSGQAHNEQFF.

CDR3 DNA: TGTGCCAGCAGGGGGCCGGGACAAAGATACGAGCAGTACTTC. Translating gives CASRGPGQRYEQYF. The rearrangement joins TRBV5-6 to TRBJ2-7, with TRBD1 as a possible D gene (6 bases). V was cut by 5 bases and J by 4 bases, with 16 bases left in between. The CDR3 sequence is 14 residues long. Germline V gene lookup returns CDR1 SGHDT and CDR2 YYEEEE.

This clone was detected only a few times. V usage is TRBV13 and J usage is TRBJ1-5, with unresolved D. The CDR3 totals 14 residues. Germline V gene sequence: CDR1 PRHDT, CDR2 FYEKMQ (reference sequence). Trimming removed 0 bases at V and 1 base at J, with 4 bases between. This CDR3 is CASSLGESNQPQHF. As DNA, the CDR3 is TGTGCCAGCAGCTTAGGGGAGAGCAATCAGCCCCAGCATTTT.

The chain combines TRBV7-2 with TRBJ1-2; TRBD1 might be the D (5 bases). CDR1 and CDR2 (germline): SGHTA, FQGNSA. The CDR3 extends over 15 amino acids. V lost 4 bases and J lost 4, with 16 bases in between. In DNA, the CDR3 is TGTGCCAGCAGCTCAACCGGGGGATTGGGCTATGGCTACACCTTC. Translating it yields CASSSTGGLGYGYTF.

The V gene is TRBV14, the J gene TRBJ1-1; D is unresolved. CDR1 SGHDN and CDR2 FVKESK come from the germline V gene. The CDR3 is made up of 12 amino acids. The V end was cut by 1 base, the J end by 7 bases, with 7 bases between. CDR3: CASSQGEIEAFF. CDR3 sequence (DNA): TGTGCCAGCAGCCAAGGTGAGATTGAAGCTTTCTTT.

The chain joins TRBV28 to TRBJ2-7, with D hard to call. CDR3 length: 13 residues. The germline CDR1 and CDR2 sequences are MDHEN and SYDVKM. V was trimmed by 3 bases and J by 2 bases, leaving 8 bases between them. The CDR3 nucleotides are TGTGCCAGCAGTTTCGAGGTAGCCTACGAGCAGTACTTC. This sequence encodes CASSFEVAYEQYF.

This clone was seen a few times. This sequence joins TRBV19 and TRBJ1-2; D gene uncertain. CDR3 size: 15 residues. Germline CDR1 LNHDA, CDR2 SQIVND (reference sequence). The V and J ends lost 3 bases and 1 base respectively, with 12 bases between them. Written as DNA, the CDR3 is TGTGCCAGTAGTATTGGAGGACTTCTTAACTATGGCTACACCTTC. This sequence encodes CASSIGGLLNYGYTF.

V and J are TRBV6-5 and TRBJ2-7; 7 nucleotides align to TRBD1. CDR3 size: 14 residues. Trimming removed 2 bases from V and 0 bases from J; junction bases left unmatched: 1. The germline V gene encodes CDR1 MNHEY and CDR2 SVGAGI. CDR3 nucleotide sequence: TGTGCCAGCAGTTACAGGGGGCCCTCCTACGAGCAGTACTTC. Its protein is CASSYRGPSYEQYF.

This sequence joins TRBV6-4 and TRBJ2-5; no clear D gene. There are 12 residues in the CDR3. V was pared by 10 bases and J by 1 base, with 10 bases between. The germline gives CDR1 MRHNA, CDR2 SNTAGT. In nucleotides, the CDR3 is TGTGCCAACACCTCTTCCCAAGAGACCCAGTACTTC. Translating gives CANTSSQETQYF.

The rearrangement joins TRBV19 to TRBJ2-3, with 10 bases identical to TRBD2. From germline, CDR1 is LNHDA and CDR2 SQIVND (reference sequence). With 11 bases clipped from V and 6 bases from J, the junction kept 14 bases outside the gene matches. CDR3 length: 15 amino acids. CDR3 sequence (DNA): TGTGCCGTAAGCGGGAGGGCCGAGGGATTTGATACGCAGTATTTT. It codes for CAVSGRAEGFDTQYF.

This clone was observed a single time. The chain carries TRBV27 and TRBJ1-2; D might be TRBD1 (5 bases). The CDR3 sequence is 14 residues long. V lost 3 bases and J lost 7, with 15 bases in between. CDR1 and CDR2 from the germline V gene are MNHEY and SMNVEV (reference sequence). CDR3 coding DNA: TGTGCCAGCAGTTTTTTTTGGGGCGCGCCTGGCTACACCTTC. Its translation: CASSFFWGAPGYTF.

V gene TRBV6-5 combines with J gene TRBJ2-2, with 10 bases matching TRBD1. Trimming cost V 6 bases and J 11 bases; bases outside gene matches: 9. CDR3 length: 14 amino acids. Germline V CDR1 and CDR2: MNHEY, SVGAGI. The CDR3 DNA reads TGTGCCAGCAGAAGGGGGGACAGGGGCGGTGAGCTGTTTTTT. Its translation: CASRRGDRGGELFF.

This chain links TRBV2 with TRBJ2-3; 8 nucleotides agree with TRBD2. This CDR3 has 16 residues. V trimming: 4 bases; J trimming: 2 bases; junction bases outside the gene matches: 8. Germline CDR1 reads SNHLY; CDR2 reads FYNNEI. The CDR3: CASSGRSGGFTDTQYF. The CDR3 nucleotides are TGTGCCAGCAGTGGAAGGAGCGGGGGATTCACAGATACGCAGTATTTT.

V is TRBV4-1 and J is TRBJ1-3; D is possibly TRBD1 (6 bases). This CDR3 comprises 17 residues. The V gene lost 0 bases and the J gene lost 2 bases, with 14 bases spanning the gap. In germline, CDR1 is MGHRA, CDR2 YSYEKL. The CDR3 loop reads CASSQEPGRGAGNTIYF. CDR3 sequence (DNA): TGCGCCAGCAGCCAAGAACCGGGCAGGGGCGCTGGAAACACCATATATTTT.